The T cell receptor (beta chain) described here comes from a study of cytomegalovirus exposure and HLA in healthy donors. PCR employed 60 Vbeta and 13 Jbeta primers. Repertoires were generated with immunoSEQ multiplex PCR, while TCRdb's copy carries only in-frame clones and drops some. This table holds about 170,000 clones, approximately 84% found once. This CDR3 spans 14 amino acids. The germline CDR1 and CDR2 sequences are MNHNS and SASEGT. V was pared by 6 bases and J by 0 bases, with 11 bases between. The genes are TRBV6-1 and TRBJ1-1, with a possible D match to TRBD1 (5 bases). Sequenced sample: PBMCs. This TCR was recovered from a boy between 2 and 10 years old in good health and CMV-seronegative. The CDR3 DNA follows: TGTGCCAGCAGCGACAGCGCCATGAACACTGAAGCTTTCTTT. Encoded protein: CASSDSAMNTEAFF.